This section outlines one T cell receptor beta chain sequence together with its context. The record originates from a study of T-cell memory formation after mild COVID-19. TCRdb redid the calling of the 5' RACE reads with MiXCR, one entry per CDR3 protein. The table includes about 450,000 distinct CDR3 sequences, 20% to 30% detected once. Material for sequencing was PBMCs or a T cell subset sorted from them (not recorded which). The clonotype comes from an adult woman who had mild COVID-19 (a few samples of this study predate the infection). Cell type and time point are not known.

Here the CDR3 DNA reads TGTGCCAGCAGCTTCATGGAAGCCACTGAAGCTTTCTTT. Residues: CASSFMEATEAFF. V usage is TRBV5-5 and J usage is TRBJ1-1, with no clear D. Germline CDR1 reads SGHKS; CDR2 reads YYEKEE (reference sequence). V gave up 2 bases and J gave up 4 bases, with 9 bases separating them. The CDR3 runs to 13 residues.